The rows below give T cell receptor beta chains drawn from one sample of a study of Ad26.COV2.S vaccination and SARS-CoV-2 variants. Produced via immunoSEQ multiplex PCR; TCRdb's table is partial and in-frame only. The table shows around 400,000 clones, with about nine tenths occurring only once. This specimen consisted of peripheral blood, obtained in a trial of Ad26.COV2.S vaccine versus placebo. The receptor source for this set is a person between 18 and 60 years old who received the Ad26.COV2.S COVID-19 vaccine or a placebo. The CDR3 runs from the conserved cysteine through the conserved F or W. A D gene is named only where the DNA matches it firmly. The size of a clone is reported for some rows only, either as once, few or many, or as a class for expanded clones.

D gene,J gene,clone size,V gene,CDR3 protein,CDR3 DNA
TRBD1,TRBJ1-6,.,TRBV5-6,CASSPGTGGYNSPLHF,TGTGCCAGCAGCCCCGGTACAGGGGGTTATAATTCACCCCTCCACTTT
.,TRBJ2-6,.,TRBV7-3,CASSLMSAGWLNSGANVLTF,TGTGCCAGCAGCTTAATGAGCGCTGGGTGGCTAAACTCTGGGGCCAACGTCCTGACTTTC
.,TRBJ2-1,.,TRBV5-8,CASSSGLRAYNEQFF,TGTGCCAGCAGCTCGGGACTCAGAGCCTACAATGAGCAGTTCTTC
TRBD2,TRBJ2-7,.,TRBV10-3,CAILAGDSSYEQYF,TGTGCCATTCTAGCGGGAGATAGCTCCTACGAGCAGTACTTC
TRBD2,TRBJ2-7,.,TRBV2,CASSELASGRIYEQYF,TGTGCCAGCAGTGAATTGGCTAGCGGGAGAATTTACGAGCAGTACTTC
TRBD1,TRBJ1-3,once,TRBV19,CASSTRTGAGNTIYF,TGTGCCAGTAGTACCCGGACAGGGGCTGGAAACACCATATATTTT
TRBD1,TRBJ2-1,once,TRBV13,CASSGTDNEQFF,TGTGCCAGCAGTGGGACAGACAATGAGCAGTTCTTC
TRBD2,TRBJ2-3,.,TRBV6-5,CASRDGRIGDTQYF,TGTGCCAGCAGGGACGGGAGGATCGGAGATACGCAGTATTTT
.,TRBJ2-5,.,TRBV19,CASSIRGEETQYF,TGTGCCAGTAGTATTCGCGGGGAAGAGACCCAGTACTTC
.,TRBJ2-6,.,TRBV7-9,CASSARIRAGANVLTF,TGTGCCAGCAGCGCCCGCATCAGGGCTGGGGCCAACGTCCTGACTTTC